The 25 T cell receptor beta chains in this list originate from one sample, sequenced in a study of T cells in Graves' hyperthyroidism and ophthalmopathy. The TCR beta CDR3 regions underwent amplification using RNA transcripts as the source. A set of HTBI primers served as the primers for a first-round RT-PCR of the TCR CDR3. TCRdb processed the multiplex PCR reads anew with MiXCR; each CDR3 protein has one entry. The sample has approximately 520,000 distinct CDR3 sequences, less than 25% seen once. Sequences were obtained from blood. The receptor source for this set is a man between 18 and 29 years old with Graves' hyperthyroidism.

This clonotype was counted at least ten times. This chain's CDR3 is CASSLGVLGIQYF. The DNA of the CDR3 is TGCGCCAGCAGCTTGGGAGTTCTTGGCATTCAGTACTTC. The V gene is TRBV5-1, the J gene TRBJ2-4, with D unresolved. The CDR3 is 13 amino acids. The ends were cut back, 0 bases at V and 9 bases at J, with 10 bases in the middle. The germline CDR1 and CDR2 sequences are SGHRS and YFSETQ.

This clonotype was seen at least ten times. The chain joins TRBV7-9 to TRBJ1-2; TRBD1 agrees at 11 bases. With 7 bases clipped from V and 0 bases from J, the junction kept 4 bases outside the gene matches. The V gene's germline CDR1 is SEHNR and CDR2 FQNEAQ (reference sequence). The CDR3 is made up of 15 amino acids. CDR3 residues: CASTAGQGANYGYTF. In nucleotides, the CDR3 is TGTGCCAGCACCGCGGGACAGGGGGCTAACTATGGCTACACCTTC.

This clonotype was observed many times. The chain employs TRBV6-1 and TRBJ1-1; no definite D call. CDR1 is MNHNS, CDR2 SASEGT, per germline. CDR3 length: 13 residues. Trimming shortened V by 4 bases and J by 1 base, and 7 bases separated the two germline ends. DNA of the CDR3: TGTGCCAGCAGTGGTTTGCCGAACACTGAAGCTTTCTTT. This translates into CASSGLPNTEAFF.

The J gene is TRBJ1-5, the V gene TRBV12-3 or TRBV12-4; 9 nucleotides agree with TRBD1. The CDR3 spans 14 residues. The V gene end was trimmed by 6 bases and the J gene end by 6 bases; junction bases not matched to a gene: 6. Here the CDR3 DNA reads TGTGCCAGCAGCAGACCGGGACAGGGTCAGCCCCAGCATTTT. Amino acids: CASSRPGQGQPQHF.

Ten or more counts support this clonotype. The chain employs TRBV7-8 and TRBJ2-7; the D is unclear. This CDR3 region has 13 residues. Per the germline V gene, CDR1 is SGHVS and CDR2 is FQNEAQ. Trimming took off 3 bases at V and 4 bases at J, with 10 bases between the two ends. The CDR3 protein is CASSLVPQYEQYF. CDR3 coding DNA: TGTGCCAGCAGCTTGGTCCCCCAATACGAGCAGTACTTC.

This clonotype was observed a handful of times. This chain links TRBV5-6 with TRBJ1-1; D is perhaps TRBD1 (6 bases). Per the germline V gene, CDR1 is SGHDT and CDR2 is YYEEEE. Deletions cut 2 bases from V and 1 base from J, with 15 bases between. This CDR3 is 16 amino acids long. CDR3 DNA: TGTGCCAGCAGCTTACCAGGGGTGGGGGGGAACACTGAAGCTTTCTTT. Translated, it gives CASSLPGVGGNTEAFF. Combining the CDR3 with reference TRBV5-6 and TRBJ1-1 gives the whole variable domain DAGVTQSPTHLIKTRGQQVTLRCSPKSGHDTVSWYQQALGQGPQFIFQYYEEEERQRGNFPDRFSGHQFPNYSSELNVNALLLGDSALYLCASSLPGVGGNTEAFFGQGTRLTVV.

This clonotype has a count of ten or more. The CDR3 DNA reads as TGTGCCAGCATGACCCAACAAGAGACCCAGTACTTC. Translated: CASMTQQETQYF. The chain has TRBV6-1 and TRBJ2-5; D uncertain. Germline V gene sequence: CDR1 MNHNS, CDR2 SASEGT. V was clipped by 7 bases and J by 2 bases, with 8 bases between them. The CDR3 consists of 12 residues.

This clonotype was counted ten times or more. V usage is TRBV20-1 and J usage is TRBJ1-2, with TRBD1 matching 11 bases. From germline, CDR1 is DFQATT and CDR2 SNEGSKA (reference sequence). Trimming cost V 1 base and J 10 bases; bases outside gene matches: 5. The CDR3 runs to 13 residues. CDR3 sequence: CSARADRGHDYTF. The CDR3, as DNA: TGCAGTGCTAGAGCGGACAGGGGGCATGACTACACCTTC.

This clonotype appeared many times. CDR3 DNA: TGCGCCAGCAGTATGGGGACGGACCGCTATGGCTACACCTTC. Translating gives CASSMGTDRYGYTF. The chain is built from TRBV5-1 and TRBJ1-2; TRBD1 might be the D (5 bases). V lost 5 bases to trimming and J lost 4 bases, with 15 bases between them. Germline loops: CDR1 SGHRS, CDR2 YFSETQ. The CDR3 consists of 14 residues.

This clonotype was picked up a small number of times. The chain links TRBV12-3 or TRBV12-4 to TRBJ1-1; D ambiguous. The length of the CDR3 is 14 residues. V was trimmed by 4 bases and J by 0 bases, leaving 9 bases between them. The CDR3 bases are TGTGCCAGCAGTTGGTTGCGGTTGAACACTGAAGCTTTCTTT. Encoded protein: CASSWLRLNTEAFF.

This clonotype was seen repeatedly, ten times or more. The chain recombines TRBV20-1 with TRBJ2-7; tentative D call: TRBD2 (5 bases). The CDR3 has 13 amino acids. Germline assignment: CDR1 DFQATT and CDR2 SNEGSKA (reference sequence). V dropped 1 base and J dropped 4 bases, with 11 bases sitting between them. This CDR3 reads CSARVGSGYEQYF. The CDR3 nucleotides read TGCAGTGCTAGAGTTGGGTCGGGATACGAGCAGTACTTC.

This chain connects TRBV7-9 to TRBJ2-4; D remains ambiguous. The germline V and J ends were trimmed by 5 bases and 5 bases, with 13 bases remaining between them. This CDR3 is 14 amino acids long. The germline gives CDR1 SEHNR, CDR2 FQNEAQ (reference sequence). The DNA for the CDR3 is TGTGCCAGCAGCCCGCTCGGTGACGAAAACATTCAGTACTTC. Translated, it gives CASSPLGDENIQYF. Variable domain in full (rest from reference TRBV7-9 and TRBJ2-4): DTGVSQNPRHKITKRGQNVTFRCDPISEHNRLYWYRQTLGQGPEFLTYFQNEAQLEKSRLLSDRFSAERPKGSFSTLEIQRTEQGDSAMYLCASSPLGDENIQYFGAGTRLSVL.

This clonotype was recorded many times. This chain uses TRBV10-1 with TRBJ2-7; D possibly uses TRBD1 or TRBD2 (5 bases each). The V end lost 2 bases, the J end lost 2 bases, and 13 bases lay between the germline ends. CDR3 length: 15 amino acids. Germline-derived CDR1 and CDR2 are WNHNN and SYGVQD (reference sequence). The CDR3 coding sequence is TGCGCCAGCAGTGAGGGTTTTGGGGGAACCTACGAGCAGTACTTC. Its translation: CASSEGFGGTYEQYF.

This clonotype was observed a few times. V and J are TRBV15 and TRBJ2-2; TRBD2 matches 9 bases. The CDR3 extends over 19 amino acids. Germline lookup yields CDR1 LNHNV and CDR2 YYDKDF (reference sequence). J was trimmed by 6 bases and V by 4 bases; bases with no gene match: 18. CDR3 in amino acids: CATSTLRWSERGVSGELFF. CDR3 DNA sequence: TGTGCCACCAGCACCCTTCGTTGGTCTGAGCGGGGGGTTTCCGGGGAGCTGTTTTTT.

This clonotype was recorded at least ten times. This CDR3 is CASSRDPGGEQYF. Written as DNA, the CDR3 is TGTGCCAGCAGCAGGGACCCGGGTGGCGAGCAGTACTTC. The V gene is TRBV6-1, the J gene TRBJ2-7, with D perhaps being TRBD1 or TRBD2 (5 bases each). Trimming pared 6 bases from V and 6 bases from J, leaving 15 bases between. In germline, CDR1 is MNHNS, CDR2 SASEGT. This CDR3 comprises 13 residues.

This clonotype turned up a few times. V usage is TRBV27 and J usage is TRBJ2-2, with no clear D. With 3 bases removed from V and 7 bases from J, the gap between germline ends came to 6 bases. The CDR3 extends over 12 amino acids. Germline CDR1 is MNHEY and CDR2 is SMNVEV (reference sequence). CDR3 DNA: TGTGCCAGCAGTTTGATAAGCGGGGAGCTGTTTTTT. This encodes CASSLISGELFF.

This clonotype was seen a handful of times. This sequence joins TRBV7-8 and TRBJ1-1; TRBD1 matches 7 bases. CDR1 and CDR2 from the germline V gene are SGHVS and FQNEAQ. V lost 5 bases to trimming and J lost 4 bases; unmatched junction nucleotides: 7. The CDR3 length is 14 residues. The CDR3 loop is CASSLTGVSTEAFF. The CDR3 DNA is TGTGCCAGCAGCCTCACAGGGGTGAGCACTGAAGCTTTCTTT. The whole variable domain, filled in from reference TRBV7-8 and TRBJ1-1, reads GAGVSQSPRYKVAKRGQDVALRCDPISGHVSLFWYQQALGQGPEFLTYFQNEAQLDKSGLPSDRFFAERPEGSVSTLKIQRTQQEDSAVYLCASSLTGVSTEAFFGQGTRLTVV.

V and J are TRBV7-9 and TRBJ2-7, with D tentatively TRBD1 or TRBD2 (5 bases each). Germline assignment: CDR1 SEHNR and CDR2 FQNEAQ (reference sequence). CDR3 length: 12 residues. The V gene lost 5 bases and the J gene lost 5 bases, with 10 bases spanning the gap. DNA of the CDR3: TGTGCCAGCAGCCTCAGGGAGCACGAGCAGTACTTC. Translation: CASSLREHEQYF.

In this sample, this clonotype turned up many times. The genes are TRBV5-6 and TRBJ2-7, with 7 bases aligning to TRBD2. The germline CDR1 and CDR2 sequences are SGHDT and YYEEEE. The trim removed 10 bases at V and 1 base at J, leaving 11 bases unmatched. There are 14 residues in the CDR3. The DNA for the CDR3 is TGTGCCGTCATCTCGGGAGGATCTTCCTACGAGCAGTACTTC. This codes for CAVISGGSSYEQYF.

The chain combines TRBV18 with TRBJ1-5; no clear D gene. The CDR3 sequence is 14 residues long. The germline V and J ends were trimmed by 6 bases and 4 bases, with 13 bases remaining between them. Looked up from germline, CDR1 is KGHSH and CDR2 is LQKENI. CDR3 sequence: CASSQTSLNQPQHF. In DNA form, the CDR3 reads TGTGCCAGCTCCCAGACAAGCTTAAATCAGCCCCAGCATTTT.

This clonotype was seen at least ten times. The chain links TRBV4-1 to TRBJ1-1; weak D call: TRBD1 (6 bases). The germline V gene has CDR1 MGHRA and CDR2 YSYEKL. The CDR3 runs to 15 residues. V was shortened by 0 bases and J by 7 bases, with 15 bases between the two germline ends. This CDR3 is CASSQDRGTSSEAFF. CDR3 nucleotides: TGCGCCAGCAGCCAAGATCGTGGGACAAGCAGTGAAGCTTTCTTT.

In its sample, this clonotype was seen many times. The CDR3 nucleotides read TGTGCCCCGCGAGGCCTAAACACCGGGGAGCTGTTTTTT. Amino acid sequence: CAPRGLNTGELFF. This rearrangement joins TRBV27 to TRBJ2-2; no firm D call. In germline, CDR1 is MNHEY, CDR2 SMNVEV (reference sequence). CDR3 length equals 13 residues. V was shortened by 11 bases and J by 2 bases, with 12 bases between the two germline ends.

The rearrangement joins TRBV12-3 or TRBV12-4 to TRBJ2-7; 9 nucleotides agree with TRBD2. After removal of 5 bases from V and 0 bases from J, the junction contained 11 bases not matched to a gene. The CDR3 extends over 17 amino acids. The CDR3 coding sequence is TGTGCCAGCAGTCCTGGGCGAGCGGGGGGAAGCTCCTACGAGCAGTACTTC. It is translated as CASSPGRAGGSSYEQYF.

Remarks on this clonotype: Its ends do not fully match the called genes, so a read error is possible. The chain has TRBV6-1 and TRBJ1-5, with D perhaps matching TRBD1 (5 bases). This CDR3 contains 13 residues. Germline values: CDR1 MNHNS, CDR2 SASEGT. This CDR3 is CASNRQIRQPRHF. CDR3 DNA sequence: TGTGCCAGCAACCGACAGATCAGACAGCCCCGGCATTTT.

The table lists this clonotype with many counts. DNA of the CDR3: TGTGCCAGCAGTTTAGCGACCGAAGAGACCCAGTACTTC. Encoded protein: CASSLATEETQYF. This sequence joins TRBV12-3 or TRBV12-4 and TRBJ2-5, with D hard to call. Trimming shortened V by 0 bases and J by 3 bases, and 5 bases separated the two germline ends. The length of the CDR3 is 13 residues.